The rows below give T cell receptor beta chains drawn from one sample of a study of blood T cell repertoires in COVID-19. Assay used: immunoSEQ multiplex PCR; TCRdb lists only in-frame clones, some missing. The sample has about 80,000 clones; about 91% are singletons. What was sequenced was peripheral blood. The origin of the receptors is a woman of 80 years or more with acute or convalescent COVID-19. Both conserved end residues are part of each CDR3.

J gene | V gene | CDR3 protein
TRBJ2-6 | TRBV6-6 | CATSRGDSGANVLTF
TRBJ2-3 | TRBV24-1 | CATSDGQGARTDTQYF
TRBJ1-5 | TRBV7-8 | CASSLDSGAHQPQHF
TRBJ1-2 | TRBV5-5 | CASSPGQGTDGYTF
TRBJ1-1 | TRBV7-9 | CASSPPGQLNTEAFF
TRBJ2-1 | TRBV18 | CASSPGDKYNEQFF
TRBJ2-3 | TRBV9 | CASSFRTGPTSHPATDTQYF
TRBJ2-2 | TRBV3-1/TRBV3-2 | CASSHMGQGPGELFF
TRBJ1-4 | TRBV9 | CASSVDAGRDEKLFF
TRBJ2-3 | TRBV6-2/TRBV6-3 | CASSSDREKQYF
TRBJ1-1 | TRBV10-3 | CAISDSPGAEAFF
TRBJ1-3 | TRBV4-2 | CASSQDRVSGNTIYF
TRBJ1-5 | TRBV19 | CASSLQVYSNQPQHF
TRBJ2-3 | TRBV11-3 | CASSPGTSGGTDTQYF
TRBJ2-1 | TRBV6-4 | CASSDRGSGSSYNEQFF
TRBJ1-1 | TRBV7-2 | CASSSGQRNTEAFF
TRBJ2-7 | TRBV2 | CASKIASGTGEQYF
TRBJ2-3 | TRBV19 | CASSTRQDTQYF
TRBJ2-1 | TRBV30 | CAWSEGLAGGPTGEQFF
TRBJ2-5 | TRBV7-3 | CASSLSGRETQYF
TRBJ1-6 | TRBV5-1 | CASSETPRGSDNSPLHF
TRBJ1-1 | TRBV14 | CASSQEWGIQGSTEAFF
TRBJ2-1 | TRBV5-8 | CASSLSIAYNEQFF
TRBJ2-2 | TRBV10-1 | CASSDDRGRTGELFF
TRBJ1-5 | TRBV18 | CASSPVGGEQPQHF
TRBJ1-6 | TRBV5-1 | CASSLGPGGGTPLHF
TRBJ2-2 | TRBV6-1 | CASRRLAGNTGELFF
TRBJ2-7 | TRBV3-1/TRBV3-2 | CASSQELLAGGEQYF
TRBJ1-3 | TRBV2 | CASLSQIGVAGNTIYF
TRBJ1-2 | TRBV18 | CASSPAGDRAYGYTF
TRBJ1-4 | TRBV19 | CASSQGSNEKLFF
TRBJ1-1 | TRBV4-3 | CASSPTGQLEAFF
TRBJ2-4 | TRBV11-3 | CASSSTSGGIQYF
TRBJ2-1 | TRBV2 | CASAIGGVRDEQFF
TRBJ2-2 | TRBV4-2 | CASSQDIDSNTGELFF
TRBJ1-4 | TRBV4-3 | CASSPNSRAREKLFF
TRBJ1-5 | TRBV6-2/TRBV6-3 | CASSPGGAGSNQPQHF
TRBJ2-5 | TRBV11-2 | CASSLELQGLGETQYF
TRBJ1-4 | TRBV18 | CASSRTGQDNEKLFF